The present T cell receptor (beta chain) was sequenced within a study of blood T cell repertoires in COVID-19. For the study at large: There were acute and convalescent COVID-19 samples, and they came from the United States, Italy and Spain. T cells, B-cell-depleted T cells, or PBMCs provided the cDNA or gDNA that served as material.

Original handling: Using reference gene primer amplification, nucleated cell counts were estimated. Repertoires were generated with immunoSEQ multiplex PCR, while TCRdb's copy carries only in-frame clones and drops some. V and J calls and clone size are as listed in that table; D and trimming were resolved from the DNA. The sample holds roughly 250,000 clones, 84% seen once. This CDR3 comprises 16 residues. In germline, CDR1 is SGHNT, CDR2 YYREEE (reference sequence). Trimming removed 0 bases at V and 3 bases at J, with 13 bases between. This rearrangement joins TRBV5-4 to TRBJ1-3; D is possibly TRBD1 (6 bases). This clonotype originated in a human donor in a cohort sampled during active COVID-19. Sequencing was carried out using peripheral blood. The CDR3 reads CASSLAGGGIGNTIYF. CDR3 bases: TGTGCCAGCAGCTTGGCCGGCGGGGGCATTGGAAACACCATATATTTT.